This T cell receptor (beta chain) was obtained from a study of tumor-infiltrating lymphocytes in primary liver carcinoma. Germline DNA was extracted alongside blood RNA, which was obtained from unsorted whole blood. TCR beta cDNA was reverse-transcribed from roughly 520 ng of total RNA. The reaction used a constant-region primer and ProtoScript II reverse transcriptase. Construction of TCR beta libraries relied on three successive nested multiplex PCR rounds employing slightly modified ARM-PCR. TRBV1-TRBV30 forward and Cbeta reverse primers drove the first two roughly 10-cycle rounds. MiXCR was run by TCRdb on the multiplex PCR reads, yielding one entry per CDR3 protein. The repertoire has nearly 200,000 distinct CDR3 sequences, roughly 61% of them found once; the top ten carry 6% to 8.5%. This CDR3 has 14 residues. The germline gives CDR1 SQVTM, CDR2 ANQGSEA. About this clonotype: Given a much more abundant clone one base away, this may be a read error.

The sequence was obtained from a woman aged 60 to 75 with primary liver carcinoma and hepatitis B virus infection. The chain employs TRBV29-1 and TRBJ1-3; possible D gene TRBD1, 6 bases. What was sequenced was peripheral blood. The CDR3 spells CSAKDSFSGNTICF. For the CDR3, the DNA is TGCAGCGCCAAGGACAGCTTCTCTGGAAACACCATATGTTTT.